This is a list of T cell receptor beta chains from one sample in a study of cytomegalovirus exposure and HLA in healthy donors. The repertoire was sequenced with immunoSEQ multiplex PCR; TCRdb's copy has only in-frame clones and lacks some. The table includes 150,000 to 200,000 clones, 82% detected once. Sequenced input: PBMCs. These receptor sequences come from a girl aged 2 to 10 in good health and CMV-seropositive. Each CDR3 is given with its conserved first and last residue. The D gene is left open where the match is weak. Some rows have no size entry. The others give once, few or many, or a class for an expanded clone.

abundance	v_gene	d_gene	j_gene	CDR3aa	CDR3nt
.	TRBV6-5	.	TRBJ2-2	CASRGGTGELFF	TGTGCCAGCAGGGGGGGAACCGGGGAGCTGTTTTTT
.	TRBV2	.	TRBJ1-4	CASSAQVGEKLFF	TGTGCCAGCAGCGCTCAGGTTGGGGAAAAACTGTTTTTT
.	TRBV21-1	.	TRBJ2-2	CASSKKLAGGPGELFF	TGTGCCAGCAGCAAAAAACTAGCGGGAGGGCCCGGGGAGCTGTTTTTT
.	TRBV2	TRBD1	TRBJ1-1	CASNDRGTEAFF	TGTGCCAGCAATGACAGGGGGACTGAAGCTTTCTTT
.	TRBV5-1	TRBD1	TRBJ1-5	CASSFYALDRVRQPQHF	TGCGCCAGCAGCTTCTACGCACTGGACAGGGTTAGGCAGCCCCAGCATTTT
.	TRBV6-6	TRBD2	TRBJ2-3	CASGDPGLGGDTQYF	TGTGCCAGCGGGGATCCGGGACTAGGCGGAGATACGCAGTATTTT
.	TRBV10-2	.	TRBJ2-5	CASSEYGYQETQYF	TGCGCCAGCAGTGAGTATGGCTACCAAGAGACCCAGTACTTC
.	TRBV2	.	TRBJ2-6	CALAAVGAGANVLTF	TGTGCCCTGGCGGCAGTCGGCGCTGGGGCCAACGTCCTGACTTTC
.	TRBV7-9	.	TRBJ2-7	CASSLFGGEQYF	TGTGCCAGCAGCTTGTTCGGGGGCGAGCAGTACTTC
few	TRBV5-1	TRBD2	TRBJ2-1	CASGTSGNNEQFF	TGCGCCAGTGGGACTAGCGGGAACAATGAGCAGTTCTTC
.	TRBV6-1	TRBD2	TRBJ2-1	CASSKRREGYNEQFF	TGTGCCAGCAGTAAAAGGCGGGAGGGTTACAATGAGCAGTTCTTC
.	TRBV5-1	.	TRBJ2-1	CASSSGLGDYNEQFF	TGCGCCAGCAGCTCGGGACTGGGGGATTACAATGAGCAGTTCTTC
.	TRBV6-5	TRBD2	TRBJ2-7	CASNPGLHLYEQYF	TGTGCCAGCAATCCGGGACTACATCTCTACGAGCAGTACTTC
.	TRBV5-1	.	TRBJ1-2	CASSWGGNYGYTF	TGCGCCAGCAGCTGGGGGGGTAACTATGGCTACACCTTC
once	TRBV6-1	.	TRBJ2-1	CASSELGSAMDNEQFF	TGTGCCAGCAGTGAATTAGGGAGCGCGATGGACAATGAGCAGTTCTTC
.	TRBV30	.	TRBJ1-2	CAWRAPRRGASGYTF	TGTGCCTGGAGGGCGCCCCGGCGGGGGGCGAGTGGCTACACCTTC
.	TRBV4-1	TRBD2	TRBJ2-3	CASSPHGPSGINTQYF	TGCGCCAGCAGCCCGCACGGACCTAGCGGTATAAATACGCAGTATTTT
.	TRBV28	.	TRBJ2-3	CASSPDIAGSTDTQYF	TGTGCCAGCAGCCCCGATATCGCGGGAAGCACAGATACGCAGTATTTT
.	TRBV13	TRBD2	TRBJ2-7	CASSPWTSGPSYEQYF	TGTGCCAGCAGCCCATGGACTAGCGGGCCTTCCTACGAGCAGTACTTC
once	TRBV14	.	TRBJ1-2	CASSRGGGAGYTF	TGTGCCAGCAGCCGTGGGGGGGGCGCTGGCTACACCTTC
few	TRBV7-6	.	TRBJ2-2	CASSITGTRARELFF	TGTGCCAGCAGCATTACCGGGACTCGGGCCCGGGAGCTGTTTTTT
.	TRBV19	TRBD2	TRBJ2-3	CASSALSGGEATDTQYF	TGTGCCAGTAGTGCCTTATCCGGGGGGGAGGCAACAGATACGCAGTATTTT
.	TRBV30	TRBD2	TRBJ2-7	CAWSVLDTSGTYEQYF	TGTGCCTGGAGTGTACTCGACACTAGCGGTACCTACGAGCAGTACTTC
.	TRBV15	.	TRBJ2-2	CATSGSYREAGELFF	TGTGCCACCAGCGGCTCCTACAGGGAAGCCGGGGAGCTGTTTTTT
.	TRBV28	.	TRBJ1-5	CASSFDMPYSNQPQHF	TGTGCCAGCAGCTTCGACATGCCCTATAGCAATCAGCCCCAGCATTTT
.	TRBV5-1	TRBD2	TRBJ2-7	CASSLGGLDYEQYF	TGCGCCAGCAGCTTGGGCGGACTAGACTACGAGCAGTACTTC
few	TRBV5-1	TRBD1	TRBJ1-2	CASSFTGEGYTF	TGCGCCAGCAGCTTCACAGGGGAGGGCTACACCTTC
.	TRBV5-4	TRBD1	TRBJ1-2	CASSGQGASYYGYTF	TGTGCCAGCAGCGGGCAGGGGGCGTCCTACTATGGCTACACCTTC
.	TRBV27	.	TRBJ1-2	CASSLYGGSVDGYTF	TGTGCCAGCAGTTTATACGGGGGGTCGGTGGATGGCTACACCTTC
.	TRBV28	.	TRBJ1-6	CASRVREVSPLHF	TGTGCCAGCAGGGTCAGGGAGGTTTCACCCCTCCACTTT
.	TRBV9	.	TRBJ2-5	CASSVGGPQETQYF	TGTGCCAGCAGCGTCGGGGGGCCGCAGGAGACCCAGTACTTC
few	TRBV9	.	TRBJ2-7	CASSVGAGKLYEQYF	TGTGCCAGCAGCGTAGGAGCAGGAAAACTCTACGAGCAGTACTTC
.	TRBV29-1	.	TRBJ2-2	CSVIRTGELFF	TGCAGCGTTATCAGGACAGGGGAGCTGTTTTTT
.	TRBV6-1	.	TRBJ2-4	CASRPDGRADIQYF	TGTGCCAGCAGACCGGACGGGAGAGCGGACATTCAGTACTTC
.	TRBV7-9	.	TRBJ2-7	CASSPKRRNSAEQYF	TGTGCCAGCAGTCCAAAGAGGCGCAACTCGGCCGAGCAGTACTTC
.	TRBV30	TRBD1	TRBJ1-2	CAWMLWDRASDYGYTF	TGTGCCTGGATGCTCTGGGACAGGGCAAGTGACTATGGCTACACCTTC
few	TRBV18	.	TRBJ1-2	CASSPRGDSYYGYTF	TGTGCCAGCTCACCACGGGGGGACTCCTACTATGGCTACACCTTC
few	TRBV6-5	.	TRBJ1-2	CASSYSDGNRGYTF	TGTGCCAGCAGTTACTCCGACGGAAACAGGGGCTACACCTTC
few	TRBV9	TRBD2	TRBJ2-3	CASTAGDSDTQYF	TGTGCCAGCACAGCGGGAGATTCCGATACGCAGTATTTT
.	TRBV6-1	TRBD1	TRBJ1-4	CASSAGQGNEKLFF	TGTGCCAGCAGTGCGGGACAGGGTAATGAAAAACTGTTTTTT
.	TRBV19	.	TRBJ2-6	CASSTASSGANVLTF	TGTGCCAGTAGCACCGCCAGCTCTGGGGCCAACGTCCTGACTTTC
.	TRBV7-9	.	TRBJ1-5	CASSLGGAQPQHF	TGTGCCAGCAGCTTAGGAGGTGCCCAGCCCCAGCATTTT
.	TRBV30	.	TRBJ2-1	CAWSPLRPGAVEQFF	TGTGCCTGGAGTCCGCTCAGGCCAGGGGCGGTTGAGCAGTTCTTC
.	TRBV27	.	TRBJ2-7	CASSFGTGLEQYF	TGTGCCAGCAGTTTTGGAACAGGGCTCGAGCAGTACTTC
.	TRBV30	.	TRBJ2-1	CAWKKGSYNEQFF	TGTGCCTGGAAAAAGGGGTCCTACAATGAGCAGTTCTTC
.	TRBV5-1	.	TRBJ2-7	CASAGYKQYF	TGCGCCAGCGCCGGGTACAAGCAGTACTTC
.	TRBV2	.	TRBJ1-5	CASSGESNQPQHF	TGTGCCAGCAGTGGAGAAAGCAATCAGCCCCAGCATTTT
.	TRBV6-5	TRBD1	TRBJ2-1	CASSTGTGHYNEQFF	TGTGCCAGCAGCACCGGGACAGGACATTACAATGAGCAGTTCTTC
.	TRBV5-1	.	TRBJ2-7	CASSSITGRAEYF	TGCGCCAGCAGCTCTATTACAGGGCGAGCGGAGTACTTC